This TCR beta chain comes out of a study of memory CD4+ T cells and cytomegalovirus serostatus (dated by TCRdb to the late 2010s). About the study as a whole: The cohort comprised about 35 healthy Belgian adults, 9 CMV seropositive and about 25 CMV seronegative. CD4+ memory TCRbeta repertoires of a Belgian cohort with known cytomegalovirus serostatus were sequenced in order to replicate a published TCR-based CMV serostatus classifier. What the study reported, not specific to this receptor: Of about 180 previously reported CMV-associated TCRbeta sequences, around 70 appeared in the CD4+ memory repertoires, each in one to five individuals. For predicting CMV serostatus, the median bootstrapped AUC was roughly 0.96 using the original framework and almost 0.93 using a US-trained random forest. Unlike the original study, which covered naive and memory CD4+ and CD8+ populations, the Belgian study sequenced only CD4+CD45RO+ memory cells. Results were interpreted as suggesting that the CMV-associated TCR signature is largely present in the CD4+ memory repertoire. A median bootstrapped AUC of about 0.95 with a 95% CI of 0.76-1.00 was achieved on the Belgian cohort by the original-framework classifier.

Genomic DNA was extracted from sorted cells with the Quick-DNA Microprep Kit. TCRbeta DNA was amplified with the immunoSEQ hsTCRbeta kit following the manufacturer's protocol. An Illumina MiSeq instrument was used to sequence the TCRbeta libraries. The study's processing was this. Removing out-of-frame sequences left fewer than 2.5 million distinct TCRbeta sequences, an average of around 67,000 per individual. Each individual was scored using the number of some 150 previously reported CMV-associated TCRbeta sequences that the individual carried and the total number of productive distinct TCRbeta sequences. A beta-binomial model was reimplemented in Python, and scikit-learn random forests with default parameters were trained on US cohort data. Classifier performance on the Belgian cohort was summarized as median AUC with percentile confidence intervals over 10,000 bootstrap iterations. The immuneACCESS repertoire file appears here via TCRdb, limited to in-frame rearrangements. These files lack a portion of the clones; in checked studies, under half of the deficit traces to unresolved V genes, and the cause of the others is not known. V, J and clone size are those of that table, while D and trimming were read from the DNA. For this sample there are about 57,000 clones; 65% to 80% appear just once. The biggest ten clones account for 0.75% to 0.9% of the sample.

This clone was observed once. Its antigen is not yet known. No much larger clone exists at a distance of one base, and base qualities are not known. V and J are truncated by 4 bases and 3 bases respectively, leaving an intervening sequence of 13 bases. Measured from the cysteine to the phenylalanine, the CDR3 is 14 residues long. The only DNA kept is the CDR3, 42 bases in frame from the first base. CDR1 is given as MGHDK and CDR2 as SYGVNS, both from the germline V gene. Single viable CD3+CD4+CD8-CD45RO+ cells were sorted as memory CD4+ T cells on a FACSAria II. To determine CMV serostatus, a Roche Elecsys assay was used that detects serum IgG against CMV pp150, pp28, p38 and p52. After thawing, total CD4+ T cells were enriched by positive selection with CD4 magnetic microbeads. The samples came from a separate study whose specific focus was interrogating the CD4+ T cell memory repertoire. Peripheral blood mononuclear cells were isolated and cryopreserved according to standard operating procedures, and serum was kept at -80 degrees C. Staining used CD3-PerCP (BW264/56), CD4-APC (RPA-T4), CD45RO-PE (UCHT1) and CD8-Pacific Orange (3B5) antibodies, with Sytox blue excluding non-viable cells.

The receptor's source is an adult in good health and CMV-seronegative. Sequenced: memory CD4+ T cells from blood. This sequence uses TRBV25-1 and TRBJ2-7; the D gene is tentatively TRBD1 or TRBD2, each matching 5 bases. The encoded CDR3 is CASSVPGANYEQYF. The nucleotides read TGTGCCAGCAGTGTGCCCGGGGCCAACTACGAGCAGTACTTC.